The 5 T cell receptor beta chains reported below all come from one sample, sequenced in a study of OX40 agonist ivuxolimab in advanced cancers. The method was immunoSEQ multiplex PCR; TCRdb's version includes in-frame clones alone and lacks a portion of them. The sample includes about 60,000 clones, around 89% of them seen just once. The starting material was CD4+ or CD8+ T cells sorted from blood, obtained in a trial of the OX40 agonist ivuxolimab. The source is an adult with an advanced solid tumor such as melanoma, head and neck, liver or kidney cancer.

V usage is TRBV19 and J usage is TRBJ1-2, with 10 bases that match TRBD1. The CDR3 has 15 residues. Trimming at V came to 7 bases and at J to 0 bases, leaving 5 bases not matched to a gene. Germline V gene lookup returns CDR1 LNHDA and CDR2 SQIVND (reference sequence). The CDR3 DNA sequence: TGTGCCAGTACTAAGACAGGGGGCACTAACTATGGCTACACCTTC. This encodes CASTKTGGTNYGYTF. Using reference TRBV19 and TRBJ1-2 for the parts outside the CDR3, the full variable domain is DGGITQSPKYLFRKEGQNVTLSCEQNLNHDAMYWYRQDPGQGLRLIYYSQIVNDFQKGDIAEGYSVSREKKESFPLTVTSAQKNPTAFYLCASTKTGGTNYGYTFGSGTRLTVV.

The chain links TRBV11-2 to TRBJ2-1; 14 bases are shared with TRBD2. CDR1 and CDR2 from the germline V gene are SGHAT and FQNNGV. The CDR3 spans 19 residues. The V segment lost 3 bases and the J segment 2 bases; nucleotides outside the gene matches: 9. CDR3 region: CASSFSGTSGRITYNEQFF. The CDR3 coding sequence is TGTGCCAGCAGCTTCTCCGGGACTAGCGGGAGAATCACCTACAATGAGCAGTTCTTC.

The rearrangement links TRBV27 to TRBJ1-1; D unclear. Trimming removed 8 bases from V and 5 bases from J, with 9 bases in between. This CDR3 spans 11 amino acids. In germline, CDR1 is MNHEY, CDR2 SMNVEV (reference sequence). CDR3 loop: CASGLGTEAFF. CDR3 DNA: TGTGCCAGCGGTCTTGGGACTGAAGCTTTCTTT.

This rearrangement joins TRBV30 to TRBJ2-4; D call uncertain. CDR3 length: 12 residues. CDR1 and CDR2 (germline): GTSNPN, SVGIG (reference sequence). Deletions cut 1 base from V and 7 bases from J, with 8 bases between. In DNA form, the CDR3 reads TGTGCCTGGAGTGGCGAAGTCAACATTCAGTACTTC. It encodes CAWSGEVNIQYF.

This chain connects TRBV4-3 to TRBJ2-1, with 9 bases matching TRBD2. Trimming took 0 bases from V and 0 from J; bases not matched to a gene: 3. Germline V gene lookup returns CDR1 LGHNA and CDR2 YSLEER. CDR3 size: 17 residues. CDR3 bases: TGCGCCAGCAGCCAAGATTTAGCGGGAGTCTCCTACAATGAGCAGTTCTTC. Amino acids: CASSQDLAGVSYNEQFF.